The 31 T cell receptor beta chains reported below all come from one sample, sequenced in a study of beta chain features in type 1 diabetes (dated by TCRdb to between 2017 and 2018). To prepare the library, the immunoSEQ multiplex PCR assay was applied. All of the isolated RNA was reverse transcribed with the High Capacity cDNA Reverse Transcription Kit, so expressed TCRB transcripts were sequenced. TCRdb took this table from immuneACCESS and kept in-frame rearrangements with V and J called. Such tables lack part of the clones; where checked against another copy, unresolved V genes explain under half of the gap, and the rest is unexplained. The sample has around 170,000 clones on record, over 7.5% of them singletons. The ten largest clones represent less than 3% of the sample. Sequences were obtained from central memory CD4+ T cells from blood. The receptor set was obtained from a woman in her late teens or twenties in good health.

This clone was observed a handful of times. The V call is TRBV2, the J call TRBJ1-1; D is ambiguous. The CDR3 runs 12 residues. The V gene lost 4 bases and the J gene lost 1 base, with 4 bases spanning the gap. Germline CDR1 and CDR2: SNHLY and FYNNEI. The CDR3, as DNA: TGTGCCAGCAGTGCCAGGAACACTGAAGCTTTCTTT. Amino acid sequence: CASSARNTEAFF.

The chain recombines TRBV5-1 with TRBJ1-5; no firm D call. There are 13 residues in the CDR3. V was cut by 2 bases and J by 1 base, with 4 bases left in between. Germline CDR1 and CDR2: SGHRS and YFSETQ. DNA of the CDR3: TGCGCCAGCAGCTTATCAAGCAATCAGCCCCAGCATTTT. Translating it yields CASSLSSNQPQHF.

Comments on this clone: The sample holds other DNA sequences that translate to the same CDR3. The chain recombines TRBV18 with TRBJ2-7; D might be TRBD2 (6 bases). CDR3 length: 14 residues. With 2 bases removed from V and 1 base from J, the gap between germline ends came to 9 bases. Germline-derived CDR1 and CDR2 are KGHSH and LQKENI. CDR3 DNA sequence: TGTGCCAGCTCACCAGGGACTGGTTCCTACGAGCAGTACTTC. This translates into CASSPGTGSYEQYF.

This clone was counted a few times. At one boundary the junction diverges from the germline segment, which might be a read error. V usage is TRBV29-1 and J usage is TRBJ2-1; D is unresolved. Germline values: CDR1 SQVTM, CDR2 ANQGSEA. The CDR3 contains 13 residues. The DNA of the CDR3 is TGCAGCGCTGAACCCCCGGCGGCCAATGAGCAGTTCTTC. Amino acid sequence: CSAEPPAANEQFF.

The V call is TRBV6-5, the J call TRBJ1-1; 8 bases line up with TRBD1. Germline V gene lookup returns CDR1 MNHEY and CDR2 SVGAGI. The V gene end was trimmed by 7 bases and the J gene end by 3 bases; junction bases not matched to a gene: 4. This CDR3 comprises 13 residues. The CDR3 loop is CASNRQGYTEAFF. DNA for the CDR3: TGTGCCAGCAACAGACAGGGGTACACTGAAGCTTTCTTT.

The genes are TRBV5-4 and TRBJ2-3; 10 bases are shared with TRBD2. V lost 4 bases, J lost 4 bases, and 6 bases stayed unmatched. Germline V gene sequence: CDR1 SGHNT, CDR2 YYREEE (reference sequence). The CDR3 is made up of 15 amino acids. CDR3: CASSPSGGGADTQYF. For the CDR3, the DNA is TGTGCCAGCAGCCCTAGCGGGGGAGGCGCAGATACGCAGTATTTT.

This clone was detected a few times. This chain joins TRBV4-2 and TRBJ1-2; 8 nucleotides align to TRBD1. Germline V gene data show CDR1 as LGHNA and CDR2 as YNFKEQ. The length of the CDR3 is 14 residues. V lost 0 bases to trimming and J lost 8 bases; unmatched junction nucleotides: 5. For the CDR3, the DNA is TGTGCCAGCAGCCAAGAGGACAGGGCGGGGGGCTACACCTTC. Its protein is CASSQEDRAGGYTF.

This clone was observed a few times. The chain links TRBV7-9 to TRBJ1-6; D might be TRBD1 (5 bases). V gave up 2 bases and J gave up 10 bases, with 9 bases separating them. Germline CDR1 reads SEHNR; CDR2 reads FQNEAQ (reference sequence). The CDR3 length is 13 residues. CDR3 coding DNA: TGTGCCAGCAGCTTACCAGGGAAATCACCCCTCCACTTT. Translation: CASSLPGKSPLHF.

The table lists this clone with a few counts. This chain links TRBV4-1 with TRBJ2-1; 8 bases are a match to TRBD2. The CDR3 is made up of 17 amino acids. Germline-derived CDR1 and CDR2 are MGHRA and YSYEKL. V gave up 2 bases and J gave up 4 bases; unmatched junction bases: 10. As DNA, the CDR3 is TGCGCCAGCAGCCAACACGTCGCCAGCGGGAGATACAATGAGCAGTTCTTC. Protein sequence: CASSQHVASGRYNEQFF.

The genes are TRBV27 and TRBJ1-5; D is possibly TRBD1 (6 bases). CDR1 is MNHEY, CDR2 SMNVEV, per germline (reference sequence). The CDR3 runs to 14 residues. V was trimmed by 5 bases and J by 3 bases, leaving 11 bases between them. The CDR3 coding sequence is TGTGCCAGCAGTCAAGACAGGTACAATCAGCCCCAGCATTTT. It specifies CASSQDRYNQPQHF.

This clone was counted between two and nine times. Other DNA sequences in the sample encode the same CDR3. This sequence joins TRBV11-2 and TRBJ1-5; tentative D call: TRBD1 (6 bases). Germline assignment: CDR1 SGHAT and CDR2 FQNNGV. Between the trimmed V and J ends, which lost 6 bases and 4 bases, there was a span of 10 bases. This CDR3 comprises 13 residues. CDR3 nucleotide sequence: TGTGCCAGCAGTCGTGACAGGAATCAGCCCCAGCATTTT. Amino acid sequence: CASSRDRNQPQHF.

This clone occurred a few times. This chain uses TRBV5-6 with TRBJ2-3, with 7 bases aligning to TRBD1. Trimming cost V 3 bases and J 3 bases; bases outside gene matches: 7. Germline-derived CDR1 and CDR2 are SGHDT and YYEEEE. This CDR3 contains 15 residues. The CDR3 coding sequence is TGTGCCAGCAGCTCGTACAGGGGTGGGACAGATACGCAGTATTTT. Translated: CASSSYRGGTDTQYF.

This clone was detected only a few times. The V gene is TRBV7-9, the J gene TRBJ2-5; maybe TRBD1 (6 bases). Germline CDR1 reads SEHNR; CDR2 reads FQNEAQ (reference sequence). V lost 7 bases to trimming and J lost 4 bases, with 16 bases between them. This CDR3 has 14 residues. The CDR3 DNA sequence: TGTGCCAGCACCTATCACAGGGATTTAGAGACCCAGTACTTC. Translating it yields CASTYHRDLETQYF.

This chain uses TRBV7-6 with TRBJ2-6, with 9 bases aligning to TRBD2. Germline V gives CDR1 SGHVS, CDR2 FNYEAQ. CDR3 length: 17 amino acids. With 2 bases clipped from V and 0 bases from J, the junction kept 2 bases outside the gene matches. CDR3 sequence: CASSLLAGSSGANVLTF. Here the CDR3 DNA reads TGTGCCAGCAGCTTACTAGCGGGAAGCTCTGGGGCCAACGTCCTGACTTTC. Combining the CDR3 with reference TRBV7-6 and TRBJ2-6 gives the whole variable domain GAGVSQSPRYKVTKRGQDVALRCDPISGHVSLYWYRQALGQGPEFLTYFNYEAQQDKSGLPNDRFSAERPEGSISTLTIQRTEQRDSAMYRCASSLLAGSSGANVLTFGAGSRLTVL.

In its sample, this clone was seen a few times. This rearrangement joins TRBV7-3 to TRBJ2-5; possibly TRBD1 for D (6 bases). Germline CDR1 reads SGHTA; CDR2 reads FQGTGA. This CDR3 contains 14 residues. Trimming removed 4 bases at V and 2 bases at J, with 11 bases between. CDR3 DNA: TGTGCCAGCAGCTCCTCGGACAGTCAAGAGACCCAGTACTTC. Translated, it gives CASSSSDSQETQYF.

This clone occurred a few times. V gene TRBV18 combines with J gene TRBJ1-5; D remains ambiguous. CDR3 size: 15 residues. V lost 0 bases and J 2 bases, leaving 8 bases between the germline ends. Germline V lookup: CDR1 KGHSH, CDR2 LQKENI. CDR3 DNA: TGTGCCAGCTCACCACCGAACCCAGGCAATCAGCCCCAGCATTTT. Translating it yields CASSPPNPGNQPQHF.

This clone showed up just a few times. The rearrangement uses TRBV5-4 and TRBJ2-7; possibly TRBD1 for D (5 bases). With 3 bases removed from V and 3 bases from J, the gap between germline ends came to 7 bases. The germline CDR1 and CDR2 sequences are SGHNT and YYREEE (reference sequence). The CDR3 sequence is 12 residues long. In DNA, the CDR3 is TGTGCCAGCAGCTCGGACATCTACGAGCAGTACTTC. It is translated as CASSSDIYEQYF. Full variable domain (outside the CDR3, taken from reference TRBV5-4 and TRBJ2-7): ETGVTQSPTHLIKTRGQQVTLRCSSQSGHNTVSWYQQALGQGPQFIFQYYREEENGRGNFPPRFSGLQFPNYSSELNVNALELDDSALYLCASSSDIYEQYFGPGTRLTVT.

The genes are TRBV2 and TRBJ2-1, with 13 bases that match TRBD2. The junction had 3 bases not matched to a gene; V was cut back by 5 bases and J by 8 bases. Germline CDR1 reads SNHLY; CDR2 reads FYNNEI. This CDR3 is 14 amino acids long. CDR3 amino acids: CASSYTSGGDEQFF. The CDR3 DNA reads TGTGCCAGCAGTTATACTAGCGGGGGGGATGAGCAGTTCTTC. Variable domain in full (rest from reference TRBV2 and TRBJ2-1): EPEVTQTPSHQVTQMGQEVILRCVPISNHLYFYWYRQILGQKVEFLVSFYNNEISEKSEIFDDQFSVERPDGSNFTLKIRSTKLEDSAMYFCASSYTSGGDEQFFGPGTRLTVL.

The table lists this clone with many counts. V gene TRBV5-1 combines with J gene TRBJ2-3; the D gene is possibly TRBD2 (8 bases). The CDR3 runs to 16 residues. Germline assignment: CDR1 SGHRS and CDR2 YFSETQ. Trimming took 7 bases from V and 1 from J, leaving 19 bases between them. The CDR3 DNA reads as TGCGCCAGCTCTCCTCGGGAGGGGGCGCGCACAGATACGCAGTATTTT. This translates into CASSPREGARTDTQYF.

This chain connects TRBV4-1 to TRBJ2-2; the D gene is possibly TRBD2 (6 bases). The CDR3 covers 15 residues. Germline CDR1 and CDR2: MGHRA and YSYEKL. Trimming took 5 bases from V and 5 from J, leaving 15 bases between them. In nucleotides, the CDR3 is TGCGCCAGCAGCGTCCCCGGGACTGTGACCGGGGAGCTGTTTTTT. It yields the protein CASSVPGTVTGELFF.

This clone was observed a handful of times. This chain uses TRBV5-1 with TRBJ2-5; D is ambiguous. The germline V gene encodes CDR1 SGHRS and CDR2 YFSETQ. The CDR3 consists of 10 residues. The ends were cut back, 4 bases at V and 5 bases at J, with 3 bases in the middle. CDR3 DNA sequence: TGCGCCAGCAGCCAGGAGACCCAGTACTTC. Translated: CASSQETQYF.

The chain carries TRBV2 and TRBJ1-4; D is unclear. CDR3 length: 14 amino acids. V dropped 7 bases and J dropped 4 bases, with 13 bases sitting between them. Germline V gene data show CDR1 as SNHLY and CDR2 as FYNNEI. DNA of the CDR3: TGTGCCAGCAAGGAGGACGGATTTAATGAAAAACTGTTTTTT. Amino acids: CASKEDGFNEKLFF.

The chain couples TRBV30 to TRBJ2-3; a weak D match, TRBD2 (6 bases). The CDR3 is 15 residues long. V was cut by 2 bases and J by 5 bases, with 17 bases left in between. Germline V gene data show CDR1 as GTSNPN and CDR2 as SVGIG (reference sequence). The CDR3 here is CAWSPNGGAGDTQYF. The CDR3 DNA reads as TGTGCCTGGAGTCCCAACGGGGGTGCAGGAGATACGCAGTATTTT.

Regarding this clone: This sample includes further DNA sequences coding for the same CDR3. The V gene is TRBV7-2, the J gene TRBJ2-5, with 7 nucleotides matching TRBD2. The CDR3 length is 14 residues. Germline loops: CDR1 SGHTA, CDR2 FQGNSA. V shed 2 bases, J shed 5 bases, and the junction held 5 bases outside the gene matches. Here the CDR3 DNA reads TGTGCCAGCAGCTTAACGGGGGAGGGGGAGACCCAGTACTTC. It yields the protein CASSLTGEGETQYF.

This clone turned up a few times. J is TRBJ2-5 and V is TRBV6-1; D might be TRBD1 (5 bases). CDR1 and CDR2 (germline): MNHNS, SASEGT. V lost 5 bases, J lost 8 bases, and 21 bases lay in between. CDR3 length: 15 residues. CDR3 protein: CASSSTMTASSTQYF. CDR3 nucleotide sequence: TGTGCCAGCAGTTCCACCATGACAGCTTCAAGTACCCAGTACTTC.

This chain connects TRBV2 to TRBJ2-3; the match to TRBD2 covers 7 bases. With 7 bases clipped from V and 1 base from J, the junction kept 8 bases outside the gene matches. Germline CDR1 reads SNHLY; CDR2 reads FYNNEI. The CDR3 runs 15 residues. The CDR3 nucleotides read TGTGCCAGCAAACGAGGGACTACCGGCACAGATACGCAGTATTTT. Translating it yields CASKRGTTGTDTQYF. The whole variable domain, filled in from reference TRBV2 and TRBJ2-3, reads EPEVTQTPSHQVTQMGQEVILRCVPISNHLYFYWYRQILGQKVEFLVSFYNNEISEKSEIFDDQFSVERPDGSNFTLKIRSTKLEDSAMYFCASKRGTTGTDTQYFGPGTRLTVL.

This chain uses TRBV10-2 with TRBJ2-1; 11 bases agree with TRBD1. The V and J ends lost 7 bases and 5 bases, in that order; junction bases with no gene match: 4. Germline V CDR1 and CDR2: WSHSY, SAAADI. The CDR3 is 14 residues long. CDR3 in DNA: TGCGCCAGCACCGCGGACAGGGGGCACAATGAGCAGTTCTTC. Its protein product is CASTADRGHNEQFF.

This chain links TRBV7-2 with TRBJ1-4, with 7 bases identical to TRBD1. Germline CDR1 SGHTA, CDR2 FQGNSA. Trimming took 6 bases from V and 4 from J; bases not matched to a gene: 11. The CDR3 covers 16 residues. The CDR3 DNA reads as TGTGCCAGCAGTAATTTCCCGGGACAGCATAATGAAAAACTGTTTTTT. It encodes CASSNFPGQHNEKLFF.

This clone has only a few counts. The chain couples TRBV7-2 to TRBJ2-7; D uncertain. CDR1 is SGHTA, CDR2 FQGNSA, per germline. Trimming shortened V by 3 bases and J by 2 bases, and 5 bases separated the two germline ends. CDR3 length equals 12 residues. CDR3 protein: CASSFVTYEQYF. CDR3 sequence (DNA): TGTGCCAGCAGCTTCGTAACCTACGAGCAGTACTTC.

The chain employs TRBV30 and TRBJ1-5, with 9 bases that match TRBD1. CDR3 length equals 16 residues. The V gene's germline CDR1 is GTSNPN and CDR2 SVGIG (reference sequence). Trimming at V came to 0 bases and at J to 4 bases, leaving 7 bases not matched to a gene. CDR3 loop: CAWSVRRQGGNQPQHF. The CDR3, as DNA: TGTGCCTGGAGTGTACGTAGACAGGGGGGAAATCAGCCCCAGCATTTT.

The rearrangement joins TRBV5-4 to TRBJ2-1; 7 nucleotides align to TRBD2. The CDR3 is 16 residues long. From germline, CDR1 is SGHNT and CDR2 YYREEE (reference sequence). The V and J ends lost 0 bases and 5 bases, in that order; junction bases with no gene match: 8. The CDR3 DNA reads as TGTGCCAGCAGCTTGGCCTCGGGGGGATCGAACAATGAGCAGTTCTTC. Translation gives CASSLASGGSNNEQFF.